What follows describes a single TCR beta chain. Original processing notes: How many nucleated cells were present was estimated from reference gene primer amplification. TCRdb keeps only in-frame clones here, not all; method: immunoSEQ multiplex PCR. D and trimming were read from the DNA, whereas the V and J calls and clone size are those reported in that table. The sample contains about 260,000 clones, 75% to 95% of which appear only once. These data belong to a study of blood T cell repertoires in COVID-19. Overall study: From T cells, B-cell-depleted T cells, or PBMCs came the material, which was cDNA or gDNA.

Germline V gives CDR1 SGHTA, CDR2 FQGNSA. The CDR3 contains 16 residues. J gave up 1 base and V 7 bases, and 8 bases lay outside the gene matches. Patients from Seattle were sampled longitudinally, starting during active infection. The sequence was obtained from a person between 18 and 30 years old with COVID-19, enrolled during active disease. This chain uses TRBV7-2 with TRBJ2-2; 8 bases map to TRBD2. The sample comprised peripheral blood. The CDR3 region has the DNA TGTGCCAGCACCGTAAACGCGGGAGGGAACACCGGGGAGCTGTTTTTT. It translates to CASTVNAGGNTGELFF.